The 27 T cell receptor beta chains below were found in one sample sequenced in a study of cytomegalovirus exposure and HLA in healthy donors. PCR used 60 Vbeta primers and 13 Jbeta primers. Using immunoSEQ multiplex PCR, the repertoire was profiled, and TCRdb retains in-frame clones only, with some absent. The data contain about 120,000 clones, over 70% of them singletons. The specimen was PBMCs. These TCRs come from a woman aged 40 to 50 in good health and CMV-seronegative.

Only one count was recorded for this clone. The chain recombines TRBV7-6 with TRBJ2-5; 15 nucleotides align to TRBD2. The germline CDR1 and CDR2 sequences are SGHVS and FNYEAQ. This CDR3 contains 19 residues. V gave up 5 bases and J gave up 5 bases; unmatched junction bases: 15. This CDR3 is CASSQGLAGGGRLGETQYF. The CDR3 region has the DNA TGTGCCAGCAGCCAGGGACTAGCGGGAGGTGGGCGCCTTGGGGAGACCCAGTACTTC.

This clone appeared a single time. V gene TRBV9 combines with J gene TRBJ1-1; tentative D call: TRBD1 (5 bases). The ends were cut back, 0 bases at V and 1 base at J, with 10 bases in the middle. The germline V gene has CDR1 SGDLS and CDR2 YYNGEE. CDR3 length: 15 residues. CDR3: CASSVEGRANTEAFF. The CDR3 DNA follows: TGTGCCAGCAGCGTAGAGGGCAGGGCGAACACTGAAGCTTTCTTT. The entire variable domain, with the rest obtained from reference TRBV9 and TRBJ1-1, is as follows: DSGVTQTPKHLITATGQRVTLRCSPRSGDLSVYWYQQSLDQGLQFLIQYYNGEERAKGNILERFSAQQFPDLHSELNLSSLELGDSALYFCASSVEGRANTEAFFGQGTRLTVV.

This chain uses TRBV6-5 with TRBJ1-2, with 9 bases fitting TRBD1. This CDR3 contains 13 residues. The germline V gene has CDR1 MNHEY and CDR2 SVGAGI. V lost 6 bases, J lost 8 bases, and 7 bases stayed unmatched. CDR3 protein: CASRRTGASGYTF. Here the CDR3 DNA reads TGTGCCAGCAGACGGACAGGGGCATCGGGCTACACCTTC.

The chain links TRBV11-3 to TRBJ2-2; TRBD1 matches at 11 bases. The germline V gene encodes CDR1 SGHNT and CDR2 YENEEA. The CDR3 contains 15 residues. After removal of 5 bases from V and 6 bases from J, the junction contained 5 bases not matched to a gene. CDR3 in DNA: TGTGCCAGCAGCCTCGGGACAGGGGGTCCCGGGGAGCTGTTTTTT. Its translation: CASSLGTGGPGELFF.

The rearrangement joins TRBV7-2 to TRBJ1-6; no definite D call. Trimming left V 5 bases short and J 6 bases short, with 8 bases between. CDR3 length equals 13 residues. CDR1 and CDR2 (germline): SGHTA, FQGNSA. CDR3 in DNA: TGTGCCAGCAGCCTCCGGAGTAATTCACCCCTCCACTTT. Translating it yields CASSLRSNSPLHF.

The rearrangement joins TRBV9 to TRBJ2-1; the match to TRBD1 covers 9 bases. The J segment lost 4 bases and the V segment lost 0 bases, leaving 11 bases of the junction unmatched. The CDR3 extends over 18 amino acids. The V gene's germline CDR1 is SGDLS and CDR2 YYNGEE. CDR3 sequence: CASSVGGQGRRTYNEQFF. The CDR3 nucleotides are TGTGCCAGCAGCGTAGGTGGACAGGGGAGGAGGACGTACAATGAGCAGTTCTTC.

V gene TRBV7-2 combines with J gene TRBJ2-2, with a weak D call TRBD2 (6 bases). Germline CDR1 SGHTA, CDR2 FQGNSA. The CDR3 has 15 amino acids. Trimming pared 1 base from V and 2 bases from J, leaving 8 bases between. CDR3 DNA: TGTGCCAGCAGCTTAGACGGGGGAAACACCGGGGAGCTGTTTTTT. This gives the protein CASSLDGGNTGELFF.

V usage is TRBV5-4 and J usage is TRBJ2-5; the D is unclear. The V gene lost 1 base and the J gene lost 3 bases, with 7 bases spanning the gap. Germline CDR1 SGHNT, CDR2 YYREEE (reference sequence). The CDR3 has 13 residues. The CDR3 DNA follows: TGTGCCAGCAGCTTGTCTTACAAAGAGACCCAGTACTTC. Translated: CASSLSYKETQYF. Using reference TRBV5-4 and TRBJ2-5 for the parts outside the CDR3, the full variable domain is ETGVTQSPTHLIKTRGQQVTLRCSSQSGHNTVSWYQQALGQGPQFIFQYYREEENGRGNFPPRFSGLQFPNYSSELNVNALELDDSALYLCASSLSYKETQYFGPGTRLLVL.

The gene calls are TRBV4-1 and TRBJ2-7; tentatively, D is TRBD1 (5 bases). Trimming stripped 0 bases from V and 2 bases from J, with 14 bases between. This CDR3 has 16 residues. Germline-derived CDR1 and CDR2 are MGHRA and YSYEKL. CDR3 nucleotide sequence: TGCGCCAGCAGCCAAGATCATTGGGCAGGGCCCTACGAGCAGTACTTC. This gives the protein CASSQDHWAGPYEQYF.

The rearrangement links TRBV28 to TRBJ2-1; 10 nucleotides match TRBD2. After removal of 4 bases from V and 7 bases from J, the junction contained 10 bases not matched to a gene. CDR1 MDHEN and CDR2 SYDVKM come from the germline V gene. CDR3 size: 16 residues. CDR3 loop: CASSYATSGISNEQFF. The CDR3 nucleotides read TGTGCCAGCAGTTACGCAACTAGCGGGATTTCAAATGAGCAGTTCTTC.

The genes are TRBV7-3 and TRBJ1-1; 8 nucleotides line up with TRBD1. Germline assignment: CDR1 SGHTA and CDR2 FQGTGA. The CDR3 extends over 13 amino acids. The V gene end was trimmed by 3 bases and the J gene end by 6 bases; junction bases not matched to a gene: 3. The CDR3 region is CASSLDREAEAFF. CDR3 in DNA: TGTGCCAGCAGCTTGGACAGGGAGGCTGAAGCTTTCTTT.

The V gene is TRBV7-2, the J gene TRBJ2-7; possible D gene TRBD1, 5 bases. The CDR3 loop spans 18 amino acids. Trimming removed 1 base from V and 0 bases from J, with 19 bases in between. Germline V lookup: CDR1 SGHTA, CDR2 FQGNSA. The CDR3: CASSLVLPVAGSSYEQYF. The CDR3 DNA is TGTGCCAGCAGCTTAGTCCTGCCTGTAGCAGGGTCCTCCTACGAGCAGTACTTC. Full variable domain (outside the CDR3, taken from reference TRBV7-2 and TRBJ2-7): GAGVSQSPSNKVTEKGKDVELRCDPISGHTALYWYRQSLGQGLEFLIYFQGNSAPDKSGLPSDRFSAERTGGSVSTLTIQRTQQEDSAVYLCASSLVLPVAGSSYEQYFGPGTRLTVT.

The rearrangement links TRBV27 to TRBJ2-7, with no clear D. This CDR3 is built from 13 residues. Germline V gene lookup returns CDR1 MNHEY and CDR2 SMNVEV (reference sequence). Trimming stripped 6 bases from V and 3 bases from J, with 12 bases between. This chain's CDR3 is CASSQAGNYEQYF. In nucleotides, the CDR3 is TGTGCCAGCAGCCAGGCAGGAAACTACGAGCAGTACTTC.

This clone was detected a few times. This CDR3 is CASSQDVGGAYYGYTF. The CDR3 DNA reads TGCGCCAGCAGCCAAGATGTCGGAGGGGCGTACTATGGCTACACCTTC. V is TRBV4-3 and J is TRBJ1-2, with D perhaps matching TRBD1 (5 bases). V gave up 0 bases and J gave up 3 bases, with 14 bases separating them. The CDR3 is 16 amino acids. Germline lookup yields CDR1 LGHNA and CDR2 YSLEER.

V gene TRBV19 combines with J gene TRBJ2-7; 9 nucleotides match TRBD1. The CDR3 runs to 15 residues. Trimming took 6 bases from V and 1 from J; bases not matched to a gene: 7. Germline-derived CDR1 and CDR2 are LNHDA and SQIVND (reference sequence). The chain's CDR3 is CASSGLTGGSYEQYF. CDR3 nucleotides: TGTGCCAGTAGCGGCCTGACAGGGGGATCCTACGAGCAGTACTTC.

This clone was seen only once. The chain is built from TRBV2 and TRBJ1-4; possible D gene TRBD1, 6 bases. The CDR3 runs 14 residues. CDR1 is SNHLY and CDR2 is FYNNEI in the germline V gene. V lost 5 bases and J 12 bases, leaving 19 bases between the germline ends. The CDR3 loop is CASSLGRSGVQLFF. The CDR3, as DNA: TGTGCCAGCAGTTTGGGACGGTCAGGGGTCCAACTGTTTTTT.

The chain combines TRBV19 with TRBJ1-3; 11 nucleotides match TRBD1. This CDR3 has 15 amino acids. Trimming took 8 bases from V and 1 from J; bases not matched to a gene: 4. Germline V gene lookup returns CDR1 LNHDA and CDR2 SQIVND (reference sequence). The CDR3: CASGQGARSGNTIYF. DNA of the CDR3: TGTGCCAGTGGACAGGGGGCGCGATCTGGAAACACCATATATTTT.

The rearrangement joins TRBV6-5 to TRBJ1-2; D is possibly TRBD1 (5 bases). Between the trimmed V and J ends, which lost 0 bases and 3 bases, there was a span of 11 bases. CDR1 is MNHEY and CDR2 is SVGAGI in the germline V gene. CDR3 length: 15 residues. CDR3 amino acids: CASSYSSWGDYGYTF. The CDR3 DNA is TGTGCCAGCAGTTACTCGAGTTGGGGCGACTATGGCTACACCTTC.

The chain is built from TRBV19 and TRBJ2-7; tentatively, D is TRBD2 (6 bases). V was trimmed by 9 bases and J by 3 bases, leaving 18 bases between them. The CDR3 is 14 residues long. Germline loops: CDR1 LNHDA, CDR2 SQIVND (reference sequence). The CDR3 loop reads CASRRRGADYEQYF. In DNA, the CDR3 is TGTGCCAGCAGGCGGCGGGGCGCGGACTACGAGCAGTACTTC.

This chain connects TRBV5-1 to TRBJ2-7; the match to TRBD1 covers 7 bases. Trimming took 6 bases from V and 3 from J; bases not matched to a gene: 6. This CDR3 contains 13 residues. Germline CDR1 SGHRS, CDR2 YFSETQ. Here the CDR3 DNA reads TGCGCCAGCACCCGGGACAGAGACTACGAGCAGTACTTC. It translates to CASTRDRDYEQYF.

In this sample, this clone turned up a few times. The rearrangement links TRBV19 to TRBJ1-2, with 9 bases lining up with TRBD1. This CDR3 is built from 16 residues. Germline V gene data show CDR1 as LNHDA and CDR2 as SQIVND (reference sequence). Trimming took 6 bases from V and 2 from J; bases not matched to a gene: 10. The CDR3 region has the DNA TGTGCCAGTAGCCCATCGGGACAGGGTAGCAACTATGGCTACACCTTC. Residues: CASSPSGQGSNYGYTF.

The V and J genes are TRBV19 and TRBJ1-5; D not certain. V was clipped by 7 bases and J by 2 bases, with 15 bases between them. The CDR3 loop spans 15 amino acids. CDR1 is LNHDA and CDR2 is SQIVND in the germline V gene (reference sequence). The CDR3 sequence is CASTPGYFGNQPQHF. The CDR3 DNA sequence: TGTGCCAGTACCCCGGGGTATTTCGGCAATCAGCCCCAGCATTTT.

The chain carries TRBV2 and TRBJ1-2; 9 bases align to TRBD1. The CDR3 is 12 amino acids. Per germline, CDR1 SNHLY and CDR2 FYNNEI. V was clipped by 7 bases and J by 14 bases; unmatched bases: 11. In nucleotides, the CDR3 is TGTGCCAGCAAAACAGGGGGCGCGGTTCAAACCTTC. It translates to CASKTGGAVQTF.

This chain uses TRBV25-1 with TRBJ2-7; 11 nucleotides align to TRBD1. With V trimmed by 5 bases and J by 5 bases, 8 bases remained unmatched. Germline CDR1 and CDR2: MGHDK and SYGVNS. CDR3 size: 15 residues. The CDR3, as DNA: TGTGCCAGCAGTCCCCCGGGGACAGGGGGACACGAGCAGTACTTC. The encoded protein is CASSPPGTGGHEQYF.

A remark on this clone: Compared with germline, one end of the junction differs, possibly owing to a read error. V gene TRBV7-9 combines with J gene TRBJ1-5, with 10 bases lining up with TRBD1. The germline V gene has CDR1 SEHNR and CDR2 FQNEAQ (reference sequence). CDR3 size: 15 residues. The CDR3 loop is CSSSAGQGDNQPQHF. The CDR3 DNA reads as TGTTCCAGCAGCGCTGGACAGGGGGACAATCAGCCCCAGCATTTT.

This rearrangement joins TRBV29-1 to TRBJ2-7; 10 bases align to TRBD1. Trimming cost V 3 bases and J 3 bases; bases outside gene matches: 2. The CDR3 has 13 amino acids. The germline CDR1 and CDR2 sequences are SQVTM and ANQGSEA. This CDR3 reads CSVDGDRGYEQYF. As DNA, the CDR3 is TGCAGCGTTGATGGGGACAGGGGCTACGAGCAGTACTTC.

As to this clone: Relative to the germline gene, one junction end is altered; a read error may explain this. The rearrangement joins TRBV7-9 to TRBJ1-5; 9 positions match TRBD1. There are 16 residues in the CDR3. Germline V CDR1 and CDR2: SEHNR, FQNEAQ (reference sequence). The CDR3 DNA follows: TGTTCCAGCAGCCGTTCGACAGGGGGTAACAATCAGCCCCAGCATTTT. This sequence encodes CSSSRSTGGNNQPQHF.